The 14 T cell receptor beta chains below were found in one sample sequenced in a study of vaccination and CD4 T cells after COVID-19. With the Oncomine TCR Beta short-read assay, DNA from cultured CD4+ T cells was sequenced. Using its own MiXCR run on the PCR reads, TCRdb lists one record per CDR3 protein. The repertoire includes 15,000 to 20,000 distinct CDR3 sequences, just over 70% of them detected once, and roughly 15% sits in the top ten. These receptors have no identified antigens. Documented treatment: roughly 11-day PBMC culture with coronavirus spike peptide pools or control peptides (ViraFEST assay). Sample: CD4+ T cells from blood, cultured in vitro. Source of these receptors: a human donor who had recovered from COVID-19.

The sample holds a few counts of this clonotype. The V call is TRBV20-1, the J call TRBJ1-5, with 8 bases lining up with TRBD1. This CDR3 region has 15 residues. With 0 bases clipped from V and 13 bases from J, the junction kept 14 bases outside the gene matches. The V gene's germline CDR1 is DFQATT and CDR2 SNEGSKA (reference sequence). CDR3 sequence reads: CSARDSGQGAPIQHF. The CDR3 nucleotides read TGCAGTGCTAGAGATTCGGGTCAGGGGGCACCTATTCAGCATTTT.

The rearrangement joins TRBV2 to TRBJ1-2; D remains unclear. V was shortened by 5 bases and J by 8 bases, with 21 bases between the two germline ends. Germline CDR1 is SNHLY and CDR2 is FYNNEI. The CDR3 totals 15 residues. CDR3 region: CASSTRRTADWGYTF. The CDR3 bases are TGTGCCAGCAGTACCCGGAGGACGGCCGATTGGGGCTACACCTTC. Full variable domain (outside the CDR3, taken from reference TRBV2 and TRBJ1-2): EPEVTQTPSHQVTQMGQEVILRCVPISNHLYFYWYRQILGQKVEFLVSFYNNEISEKSEIFDDQFSVERPDGSNFTLKIRSTKLEDSAMYFCASSTRRTADWGYTFGSGTRLTVV.

V and J are TRBV20-1 and TRBJ2-1; the D is unclear. This CDR3 comprises 8 residues. The V end lost 3 bases, the J end lost 12 bases, and 3 bases lay between the germline ends. Per the germline V gene, CDR1 is DFQATT and CDR2 is SNEGSKA (reference sequence). The CDR3 DNA reads as TGCAGTGCTAGGGGGCAGTTCTTC. Encoded protein: CSARGQFF.

The rearrangement uses TRBV5-4 and TRBJ1-6; D not certain. CDR1 is SGHNT and CDR2 is YYREEE in the germline V gene (reference sequence). This CDR3 comprises 13 residues. V lost 4 bases and J lost 5, with 7 bases in between. CDR3 loop: CASSLGNNSPLHF. DNA for the CDR3: TGTGCCAGCAGCCTGGGTAATAATTCACCCCTCCACTTT.

The CDR3 DNA reads as TGTGCCAGCTCCCGGGGCACTAGCGGGAACAATGAGCAGTTCTTC. Translation gives CASSRGTSGNNEQFF. This chain uses TRBV11-3 with TRBJ2-1; 10 bases match TRBD2. The trim removed 8 bases at V and 5 bases at J, leaving 9 bases unmatched. The CDR3 is made up of 15 amino acids. In germline, CDR1 is SGHNT, CDR2 YENEEA.

The chain has TRBV6-4 and TRBJ1-2; D call uncertain. The ends were cut back, 2 bases at V and 8 bases at J, with 12 bases in the middle. Looked up from germline, CDR1 is MRHNA and CDR2 is SNTAGT. The CDR3 is 13 amino acids. The CDR3 protein is CASSDGSVGGYTF. The CDR3 region has the DNA TGTGCCAGCAGTGACGGGTCAGTTGGAGGCTACACCTTC.

This clonotype was counted once. The V and J genes are TRBV19 and TRBJ1-2; possibly TRBD1 for D (5 bases). This CDR3 is built from 15 residues. With 3 bases removed from V and 3 bases from J, the gap between germline ends came to 14 bases. Germline CDR1 reads LNHDA; CDR2 reads SQIVND (reference sequence). DNA of the CDR3: TGTGCCAGTAGTATGGGGGGGAAAAGTGACTATGGCTACACCTTC. Translation gives CASSMGGKSDYGYTF. Based on the CDR3 plus reference TRBV19 and TRBJ1-2, the full variable domain is DGGITQSPKYLFRKEGQNVTLSCEQNLNHDAMYWYRQDPGQGLRLIYYSQIVNDFQKGDIAEGYSVSREKKESFPLTVTSAQKNPTAFYLCASSMGGKSDYGYTFGSGTRLTVV.

This rearrangement joins TRBV20-1 to TRBJ1-6; D is unresolved. Trimming removed 0 bases from V and 0 bases from J, with 6 bases in between. The CDR3 length is 15 residues. Germline V gene data show CDR1 as DFQATT and CDR2 as SNEGSKA (reference sequence). CDR3 sequence: CSAREGSSYNSPLHF. Here the CDR3 DNA reads TGCAGTGCTAGAGAAGGGAGCTCCTATAATTCACCCCTCCACTTT.

The chain recombines TRBV28 with TRBJ1-1; a weak D match, TRBD1 (5 bases). The CDR3 is 15 residues long. Germline V CDR1 and CDR2: MDHEN, SYDVKM. Trimming removed 3 bases from V and 3 bases from J, with 14 bases in between. The chain's CDR3 is CASSFWDARDTEAFF. In DNA form, the CDR3 reads TGTGCCAGCAGTTTTTGGGACGCTCGAGACACTGAAGCTTTCTTT. Based on the CDR3 plus reference TRBV28 and TRBJ1-1, the full variable domain is DVKVTQSSRYLVKRTGEKVFLECVQDMDHENMFWYRQDPGLGLRLIYFSYDVKMKEKGDIPEGYSVSREKKERFSLILESASTNQTSMYLCASSFWDARDTEAFFGQGTRLTVV.

The chain is built from TRBV10-3 and TRBJ2-1; 9 nucleotides match TRBD2. Trimming cost V 8 bases and J 4 bases; bases outside gene matches: 3. The CDR3 runs 13 residues. Germline values: CDR1 ENHRY, CDR2 SYGVKD. CDR3 DNA: TGTGCCATCGGGACTAGCTTATACAATGAGCAGTTCTTC. This translates into CAIGTSLYNEQFF.

This clonotype was detected a few times. The CDR3, as DNA: TGTGCCACCCGGACAGGGCGGTTGGGTCAGCCCCAGCATTTT. Translation gives CATRTGRLGQPQHF. The J gene is TRBJ1-5, the V gene TRBV19; 8 bases align to TRBD1. Unmatched junction bases numbered 11, after V lost 10 bases and J lost 6 bases. CDR3 length equals 14 residues. Germline V CDR1 and CDR2: LNHDA, SQIVND (reference sequence).

This clonotype appeared a single time. For the CDR3, the DNA is TGTGCCAGTAAGGAAGACAGGGCAGCTAACTATGGCTACACCTTC. This codes for CASKEDRAANYGYTF. The chain employs TRBV19 and TRBJ1-2; 7 bases match TRBD1. Trimming cost V 7 bases and J 0 bases; bases outside gene matches: 8. Germline V gene lookup returns CDR1 LNHDA and CDR2 SQIVND (reference sequence). The CDR3 length is 15 residues.

The count of this clonotype is one. The J gene is TRBJ1-2, the V gene TRBV12-3 or TRBV12-4; D is perhaps TRBD1 (5 bases). Between the trimmed V and J ends, which lost 8 bases and 4 bases, there was a span of 11 bases. The CDR3 is made up of 12 amino acids. The CDR3 sequence is CASGGAGYGYTF. The DNA of the CDR3 is TGTGCCAGCGGGGGAGCGGGCTATGGCTACACCTTC.

The chain carries TRBV6-2 or TRBV6-3 and TRBJ1-2; no clear D gene. The CDR3 length is 12 residues. CDR1 and CDR2 from the germline V gene are MNHEY and SVGEGT. V was clipped by 6 bases and J by 0 bases, with 5 bases between them. CDR3: CASSGANYGYTF. In nucleotides, the CDR3 is TGTGCCAGCAGCGGAGCTAACTATGGCTACACCTTC.